This is a list of T cell receptor beta chains from one sample in a study of T cell changes during pregnancy in multiple sclerosis. Clones were read by immunoSEQ multiplex PCR, and TCRdb kept only the in-frame ones, dropping some. The table shows 30,000 to 45,000 clones, with 90% to 95% occurring only once. The input for sequencing was CD4+ T cells from peripheral blood mononuclear cells, taken in the first trimester of pregnancy. The receptors derive from a female donor with multiple sclerosis, enrolled in a pregnancy study. The CDR3 runs from the conserved cysteine through the conserved F or W. The order of the fields is clone size, CDR3 length, D gene, J gene, V gene, CDR3 protein, CDR3 DNA. D genes are given only for firm matches. Part of the rows lack a size; the others show once, few, many or a class for expanded clones.

abundance: NA; len: 16; d_gene: TRBD2; j_gene: TRBJ2-1; v_gene: TRBV7-6; CDR3aa: CASTSLNLAGYNEQFF; CDR3nt: TGTGCCAGCACCTCTTTAAACCTAGCGGGCTACAATGAGCAGTTCTTC
abundance: NA; len: 17; d_gene: TRBD1; j_gene: TRBJ1-5; v_gene: TRBV4-1; CDR3aa: CASSQGPGGYSNQPQHF; CDR3nt: TGCGCCAGCAGCCAAGGGCCAGGGGGATATAGCAATCAGCCCCAGCATTTT
abundance: NA; len: 15; d_gene: NA; j_gene: TRBJ2-7; v_gene: TRBV19; CDR3aa: CASSLLGSGIGEQYF; CDR3nt: TGTGCCAGTAGTCTCCTCGGTTCCGGGATCGGCGAGCAGTACTTC
abundance: NA; len: 14; d_gene: NA; j_gene: TRBJ2-7; v_gene: TRBV9; CDR3aa: CASSVDAAPYEQYF; CDR3nt: TGTGCCAGCAGCGTAGATGCAGCGCCCTACGAGCAGTACTTC
abundance: NA; len: 16; d_gene: TRBD2; j_gene: TRBJ2-7; v_gene: TRBV6-1; CDR3aa: CASSEPLAGLFYEQYF; CDR3nt: TGTGCCAGCAGTGAACCCCTAGCGGGACTTTTCTACGAGCAGTACTTC
abundance: NA; len: 13; d_gene: TRBD1; j_gene: TRBJ2-3; v_gene: TRBV5-4; CDR3aa: CASSRDRVDTQYF; CDR3nt: TGTGCCAGCAGCCGGGACAGGGTAGATACGCAGTATTTT
abundance: NA; len: 14; d_gene: NA; j_gene: TRBJ1-2; v_gene: TRBV5-1; CDR3aa: CASSAEWGDHGYTF; CDR3nt: TGCGCCAGCAGCGCCGAGTGGGGGGACCATGGCTACACCTTC
abundance: NA; len: 12; d_gene: NA; j_gene: TRBJ2-5; v_gene: TRBV29-1; CDR3aa: CSAVPEQETQYF; CDR3nt: TGCAGCGCCGTGCCAGAACAAGAGACCCAGTACTTC
abundance: few; len: 13; d_gene: NA; j_gene: TRBJ1-5; v_gene: TRBV2; CDR3aa: CASDGAGDKAQHF; CDR3nt: TGTGCCAGCGACGGGGCGGGGGACAAGGCCCAGCATTTT
abundance: NA; len: 15; d_gene: TRBD2; j_gene: TRBJ2-7; v_gene: TRBV2; CDR3aa: CAVSGTSGRTYEQYF; CDR3nt: TGTGCCGTCTCGGGAACTAGCGGGAGGACCTACGAGCAGTACTTC
abundance: NA; len: 17; d_gene: NA; j_gene: TRBJ2-1; v_gene: TRBV5-1; CDR3aa: CASSLVVFQGVLGEQFF; CDR3nt: TGCGCCAGCAGCTTGGTTGTTTTCCAGGGCGTATTGGGGGAGCAGTTCTTC
abundance: NA; len: 10; d_gene: NA; j_gene: TRBJ2-5; v_gene: TRBV2; CDR3aa: CASTKETQYF; CDR3nt: TGTGCCAGCACAAAAGAGACCCAGTACTTC
abundance: NA; len: 13; d_gene: NA; j_gene: TRBJ1-6; v_gene: TRBV14; CDR3aa: CASRQVDNSPLHF; CDR3nt: TGTGCCAGCAGACAGGTAGATAATTCACCCCTCCACTTT
abundance: NA; len: 16; d_gene: TRBD2; j_gene: TRBJ2-7; v_gene: TRBV2; CDR3aa: CASSQGLAGSGYEQYF; CDR3nt: TGTGCCAGCAGTCAGGGACTAGCGGGGTCGGGATACGAGCAGTACTTC
abundance: once; len: 14; d_gene: TRBD1; j_gene: TRBJ1-1; v_gene: TRBV5-1; CDR3aa: CASSLQGGNTEAFF; CDR3nt: TGCGCCAGCAGCCTTCAGGGGGGGAACACTGAAGCTTTCTTT